This TCR beta chain was found in a study of blood T cell repertoires in COVID-19. In the study overall: Some COVID-19 samples were acute and others convalescent; all came from the United States, Italy and Spain. Sources were T cells, B-cell-depleted T cells, or PBMCs; the material itself was cDNA or gDNA.

In the authors' methods: Counts of nucleated cells, estimated from reference gene primer amplification, were obtained. TCRdb keeps only in-frame clones here, not all; method: immunoSEQ multiplex PCR. V and J calls and clone size come straight from that table; D and trimming were deduced from the DNA. The table includes 150,000 to 200,000 clones, 90% detected once. The trim removed 7 bases at V and 5 bases at J, leaving 13 bases unmatched. This CDR3 contains 15 residues. Per the germline V gene, CDR1 is MDHEN and CDR2 is SYDVKM. The rearrangement uses TRBV28 and TRBJ1-2; 7 bases are a match to TRBD1. Sequences were obtained from peripheral blood. The TCR originated in a man in his fifties or sixties with acute or convalescent COVID-19. The CDR3 DNA is TGTGCCAGCAAGTCCAGGGGGGCAGTCGTGTATGGCTACACCTTC. Translation: CASKSRGAVVYGYTF.